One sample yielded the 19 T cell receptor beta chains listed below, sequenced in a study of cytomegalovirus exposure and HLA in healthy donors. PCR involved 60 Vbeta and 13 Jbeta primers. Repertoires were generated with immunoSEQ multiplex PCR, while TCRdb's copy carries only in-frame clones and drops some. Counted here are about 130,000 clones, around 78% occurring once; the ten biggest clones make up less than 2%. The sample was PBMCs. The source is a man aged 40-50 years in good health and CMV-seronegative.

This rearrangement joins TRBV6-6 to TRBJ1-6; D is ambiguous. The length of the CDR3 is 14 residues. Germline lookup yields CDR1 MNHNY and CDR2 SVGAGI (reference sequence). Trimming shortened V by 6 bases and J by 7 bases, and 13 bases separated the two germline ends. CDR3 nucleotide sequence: TGTGCCAGCAGCCCCGGACTGGGGAATTCACCCCTCCACTTT. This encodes CASSPGLGNSPLHF.

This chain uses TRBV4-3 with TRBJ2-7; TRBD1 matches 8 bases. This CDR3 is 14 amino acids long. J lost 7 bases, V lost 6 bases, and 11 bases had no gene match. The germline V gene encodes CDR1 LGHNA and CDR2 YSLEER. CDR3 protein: CASSLMDREDEQYF. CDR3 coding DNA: TGCGCCAGCAGTTTAATGGACAGGGAGGATGAGCAGTACTTC.

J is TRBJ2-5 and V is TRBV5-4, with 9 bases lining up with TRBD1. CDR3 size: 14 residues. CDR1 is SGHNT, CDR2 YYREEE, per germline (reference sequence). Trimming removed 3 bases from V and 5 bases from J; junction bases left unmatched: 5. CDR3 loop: CASSWTGAGETQYF. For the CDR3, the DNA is TGTGCCAGCAGCTGGACAGGGGCGGGGGAGACCCAGTACTTC.

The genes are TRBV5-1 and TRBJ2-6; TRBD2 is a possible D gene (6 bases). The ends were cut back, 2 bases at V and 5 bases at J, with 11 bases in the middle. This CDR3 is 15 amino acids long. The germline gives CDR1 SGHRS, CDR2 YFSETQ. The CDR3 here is CASSLAGPRANVLTF. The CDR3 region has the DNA TGCGCCAGCAGCTTAGCGGGTCCTAGGGCCAACGTCCTGACTTTC. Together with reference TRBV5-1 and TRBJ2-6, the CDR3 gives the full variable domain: KAGVTQTPRYLIKTRGQQVTLSCSPISGHRSVSWYQQTPGQGLQFLFEYFSETQRNKGNFPGRFSGRQFSNSRSEMNVSTLELGDSALYLCASSLAGPRANVLTFGAGSRLTVL.

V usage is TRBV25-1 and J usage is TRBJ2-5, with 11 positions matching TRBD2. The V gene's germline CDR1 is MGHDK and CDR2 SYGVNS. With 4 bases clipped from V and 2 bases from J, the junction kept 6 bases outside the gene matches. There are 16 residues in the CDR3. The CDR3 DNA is TGTGCCAGCAGTGGGTTAGCGGGGGGGTGGCAAGAGACCCAGTACTTC. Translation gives CASSGLAGGWQETQYF.

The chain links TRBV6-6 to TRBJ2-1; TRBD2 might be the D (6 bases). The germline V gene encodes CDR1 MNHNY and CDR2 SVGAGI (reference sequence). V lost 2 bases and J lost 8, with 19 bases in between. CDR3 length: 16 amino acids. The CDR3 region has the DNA TGTGCCAGCAGTTACACGCCCGGGACTGAGGCCTATGAGCAGTTCTTC. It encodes CASSYTPGTEAYEQFF.

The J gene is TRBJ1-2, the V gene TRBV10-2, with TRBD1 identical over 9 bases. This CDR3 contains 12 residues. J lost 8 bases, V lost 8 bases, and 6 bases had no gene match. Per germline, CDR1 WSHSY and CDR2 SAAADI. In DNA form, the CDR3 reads TGCGCCAGCGGATACAGGGGGCAAGGCTACACCTTC. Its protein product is CASGYRGQGYTF.

The CDR3 nucleotides are TGCGCCAGCAGCTTGAATTACAACAATGAGCAGTTCTTC. Its protein is CASSLNYNNEQFF. V gene TRBV5-1 combines with J gene TRBJ2-1; no clear D gene. V was trimmed by 1 base and J by 5 bases, leaving 7 bases between them. The CDR3 has 13 residues. From germline, CDR1 is SGHRS and CDR2 YFSETQ. Filled out from reference TRBV5-1 and TRBJ2-1, the complete variable domain reads KAGVTQTPRYLIKTRGQQVTLSCSPISGHRSVSWYQQTPGQGLQFLFEYFSETQRNKGNFPGRFSGRQFSNSRSEMNVSTLELGDSALYLCASSLNYNNEQFFGPGTRLTVL.

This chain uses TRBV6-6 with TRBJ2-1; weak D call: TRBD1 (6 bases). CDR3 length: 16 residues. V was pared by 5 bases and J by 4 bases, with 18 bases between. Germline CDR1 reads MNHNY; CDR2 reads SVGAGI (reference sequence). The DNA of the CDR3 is TGTGCCAGCAGTCCCCAGGACAGTTTTCGATACAATGAGCAGTTCTTC. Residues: CASSPQDSFRYNEQFF.

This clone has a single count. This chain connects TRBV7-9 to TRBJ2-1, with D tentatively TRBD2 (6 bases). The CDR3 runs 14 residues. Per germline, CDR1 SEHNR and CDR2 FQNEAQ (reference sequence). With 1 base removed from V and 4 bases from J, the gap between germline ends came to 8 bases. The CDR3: CASSLGLEYNEQFF. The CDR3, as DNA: TGTGCCAGCAGCTTAGGACTAGAGTACAATGAGCAGTTCTTC.

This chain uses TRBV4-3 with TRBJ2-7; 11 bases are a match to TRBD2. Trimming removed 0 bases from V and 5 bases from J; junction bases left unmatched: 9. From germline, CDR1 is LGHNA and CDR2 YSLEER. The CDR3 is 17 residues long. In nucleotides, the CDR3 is TGCGCCAGCAGCCAAGATAGGCTAGCGGGGGGTGCCAACGAGCAGTACTTC. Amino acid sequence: CASSQDRLAGGANEQYF.

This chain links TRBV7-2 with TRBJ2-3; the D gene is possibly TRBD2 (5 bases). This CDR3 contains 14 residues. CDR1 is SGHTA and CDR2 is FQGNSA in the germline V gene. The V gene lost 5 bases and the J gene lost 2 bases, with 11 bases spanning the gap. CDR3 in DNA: TGTGCCAGCAGCCCCCGGGGAGTCACAGATACGCAGTATTTT. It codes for CASSPRGVTDTQYF.

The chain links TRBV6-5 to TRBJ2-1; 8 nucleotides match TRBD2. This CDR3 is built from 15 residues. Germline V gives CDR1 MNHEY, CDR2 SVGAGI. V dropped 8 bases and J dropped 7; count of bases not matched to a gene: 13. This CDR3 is CASLRTRRGGNEQFF. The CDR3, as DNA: TGTGCCAGCTTGAGAACTCGGCGCGGGGGGAATGAGCAGTTCTTC.

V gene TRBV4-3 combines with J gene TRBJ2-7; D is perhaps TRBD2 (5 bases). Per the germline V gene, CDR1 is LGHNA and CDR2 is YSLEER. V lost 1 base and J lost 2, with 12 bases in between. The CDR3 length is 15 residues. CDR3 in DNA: TGCGCCAGCAGCCAAGCCCCCGGGGAAGCCTACGAGCAGTACTTC. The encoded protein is CASSQAPGEAYEQYF.

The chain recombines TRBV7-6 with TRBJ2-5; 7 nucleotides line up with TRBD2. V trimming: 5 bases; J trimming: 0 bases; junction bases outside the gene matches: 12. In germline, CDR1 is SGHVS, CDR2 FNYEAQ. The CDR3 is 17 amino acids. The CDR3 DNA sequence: TGTGCCAGCAGCCCGGGGCTAGCGGATGAGTACCAAGAGACCCAGTACTTC. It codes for CASSPGLADEYQETQYF.

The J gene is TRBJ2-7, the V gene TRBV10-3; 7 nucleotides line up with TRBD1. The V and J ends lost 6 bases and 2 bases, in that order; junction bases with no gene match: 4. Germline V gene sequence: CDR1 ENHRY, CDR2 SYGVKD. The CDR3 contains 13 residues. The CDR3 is CAISEGQTYEQYF. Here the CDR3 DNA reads TGTGCCATCAGCGAGGGACAGACCTACGAGCAGTACTTC.

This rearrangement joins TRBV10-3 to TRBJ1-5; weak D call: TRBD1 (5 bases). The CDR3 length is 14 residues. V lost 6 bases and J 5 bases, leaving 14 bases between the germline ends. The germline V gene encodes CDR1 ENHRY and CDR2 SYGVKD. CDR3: CAIRDQGGDQPQHF. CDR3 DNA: TGTGCCATCAGGGATCAGGGAGGCGATCAGCCCCAGCATTTT.

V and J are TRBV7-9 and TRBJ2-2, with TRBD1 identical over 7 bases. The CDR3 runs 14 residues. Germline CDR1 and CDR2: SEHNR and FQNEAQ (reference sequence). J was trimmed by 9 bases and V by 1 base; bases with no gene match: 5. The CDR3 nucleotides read TGTGCCAGCAGCTTAGGGACAGGAACCCGGGAGCTGTTTTTT. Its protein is CASSLGTGTRELFF.

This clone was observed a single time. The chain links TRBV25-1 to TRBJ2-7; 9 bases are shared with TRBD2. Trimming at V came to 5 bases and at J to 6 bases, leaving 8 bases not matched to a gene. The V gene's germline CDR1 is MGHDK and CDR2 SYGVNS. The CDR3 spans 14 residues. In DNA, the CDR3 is TGTGCCAGCAGTCAGCTAGCGGGGTCTAGCGAGCAGTACTTC. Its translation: CASSQLAGSSEQYF.